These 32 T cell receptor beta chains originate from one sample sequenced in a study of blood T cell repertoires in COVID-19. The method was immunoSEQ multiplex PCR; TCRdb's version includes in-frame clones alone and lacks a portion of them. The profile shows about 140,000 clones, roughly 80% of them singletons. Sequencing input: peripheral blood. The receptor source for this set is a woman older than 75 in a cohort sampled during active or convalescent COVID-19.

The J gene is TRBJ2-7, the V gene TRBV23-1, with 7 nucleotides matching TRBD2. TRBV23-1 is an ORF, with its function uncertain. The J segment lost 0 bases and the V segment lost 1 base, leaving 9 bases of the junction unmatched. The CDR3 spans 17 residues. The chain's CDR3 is CASSQCIGGVSSYEQYV. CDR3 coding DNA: TGCGCCAGCAGTCAATGTATTGGGGGGGTAAGCTCCTACGAGCAGTACGTC.

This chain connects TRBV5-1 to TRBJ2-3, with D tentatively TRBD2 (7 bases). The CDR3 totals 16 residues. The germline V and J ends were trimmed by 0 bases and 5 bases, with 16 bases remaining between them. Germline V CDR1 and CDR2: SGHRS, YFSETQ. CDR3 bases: TGCGCCAGCAGCTTGGCCCTGGGGGGGCAAGGAGATACGCAGTATTTT. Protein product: CASSLALGGQGDTQYF.

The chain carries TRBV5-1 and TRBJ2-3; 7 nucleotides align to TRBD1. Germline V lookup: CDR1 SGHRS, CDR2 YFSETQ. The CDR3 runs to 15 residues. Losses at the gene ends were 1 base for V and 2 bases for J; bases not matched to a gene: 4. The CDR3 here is CASSLKGAPTDTQYF. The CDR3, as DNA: TGCGCCAGCAGCTTGAAGGGGGCGCCCACAGATACGCAGTATTTT.

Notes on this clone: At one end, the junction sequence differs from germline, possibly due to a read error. CDR3 amino acids: CASSLGGVRRRTDTQYF. In DNA form, the CDR3 reads TGTGCCAGCAGCTTAGGGGGAGTCAGGAGGCGCACGGATACGCAGTATTTT. The chain joins TRBV11-2 to TRBJ2-3, with a possible D match to TRBD2 (5 bases). Germline V gives CDR1 SGHAT, CDR2 FQNNGV. This CDR3 has 17 amino acids.

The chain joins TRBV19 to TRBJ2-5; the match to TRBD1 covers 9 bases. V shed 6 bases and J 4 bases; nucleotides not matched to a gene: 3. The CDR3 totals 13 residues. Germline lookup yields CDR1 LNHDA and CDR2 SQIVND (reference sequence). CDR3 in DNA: TGTGCCAGTAGCCAGACAGGGGGAGAGACCCAGTACTTC. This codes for CASSQTGGETQYF.

CDR3 protein: CASSVFTGPDEKLFF. In DNA, the CDR3 is TGTGCCAGCAGCGTATTTACAGGGCCCGATGAAAAACTGTTTTTT. The rearrangement joins TRBV9 to TRBJ1-4, with D possibly TRBD1 on 6 matching bases. The CDR3 runs 15 residues. V gave up 1 base and J gave up 6 bases, with 13 bases separating them. Germline V lookup: CDR1 SGDLS, CDR2 YYNGEE.

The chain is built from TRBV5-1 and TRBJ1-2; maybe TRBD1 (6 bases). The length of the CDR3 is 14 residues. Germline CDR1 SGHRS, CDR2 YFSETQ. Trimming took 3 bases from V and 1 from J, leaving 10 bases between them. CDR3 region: CASSSDSNNYGYTF. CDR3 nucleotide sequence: TGCGCCAGCAGCTCGGACAGTAATAACTATGGCTACACCTTC.

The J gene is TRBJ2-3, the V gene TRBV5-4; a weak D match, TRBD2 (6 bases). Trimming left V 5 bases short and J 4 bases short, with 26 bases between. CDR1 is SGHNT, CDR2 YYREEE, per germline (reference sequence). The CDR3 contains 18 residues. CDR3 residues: CASSSNIGNQLASDTQYF. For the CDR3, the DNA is TGTGCCAGCAGTTCCAATATTGGTAACCAACTAGCATCAGATACGCAGTATTTT.

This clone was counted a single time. CDR3 DNA: TGTGCCAGCAGGACAGGGGGATCTGGAAACACCATATATTTT. Translation: CASRTGGSGNTIYF. The chain recombines TRBV28 with TRBJ1-3; 9 positions match TRBD1. The V segment lost 6 bases and the J segment 1 base; nucleotides outside the gene matches: 1. There are 14 residues in the CDR3. Germline assignment: CDR1 MDHEN and CDR2 SYDVKM.

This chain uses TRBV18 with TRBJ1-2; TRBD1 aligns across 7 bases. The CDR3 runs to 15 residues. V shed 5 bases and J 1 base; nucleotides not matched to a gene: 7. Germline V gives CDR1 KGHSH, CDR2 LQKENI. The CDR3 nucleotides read TGTGCCAGCTCAACAACAGGGGCAGATAACTATGGCTACACCTTC. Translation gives CASSTTGADNYGYTF.

The CDR3 sequence is CASSLSSGQNTGELFF. The CDR3 DNA sequence: TGTGCCAGCAGCTTATCTTCGGGACAAAACACCGGGGAGCTGTTTTTT. This sequence joins TRBV7-2 and TRBJ2-2; D might be TRBD1 (6 bases). V lost 2 bases to trimming and J lost 2 bases, with 12 bases between them. CDR3 length: 16 residues. From germline, CDR1 is SGHTA and CDR2 FQGNSA.

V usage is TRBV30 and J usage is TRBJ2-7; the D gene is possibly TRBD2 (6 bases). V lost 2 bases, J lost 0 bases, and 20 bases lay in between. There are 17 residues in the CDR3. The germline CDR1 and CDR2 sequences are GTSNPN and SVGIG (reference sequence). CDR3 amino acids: CAWSPGVSGPSSYEQYF. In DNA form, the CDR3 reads TGTGCCTGGAGTCCGGGGGTAAGCGGTCCTAGCTCCTACGAGCAGTACTTC.

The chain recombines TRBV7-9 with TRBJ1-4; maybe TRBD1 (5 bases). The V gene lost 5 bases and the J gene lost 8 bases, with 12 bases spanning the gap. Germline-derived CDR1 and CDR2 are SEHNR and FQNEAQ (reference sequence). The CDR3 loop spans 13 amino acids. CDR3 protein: CASSPGHREKLFF. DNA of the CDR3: TGTGCCAGCAGCCCAGGACATCGGGAAAAACTGTTTTTT.

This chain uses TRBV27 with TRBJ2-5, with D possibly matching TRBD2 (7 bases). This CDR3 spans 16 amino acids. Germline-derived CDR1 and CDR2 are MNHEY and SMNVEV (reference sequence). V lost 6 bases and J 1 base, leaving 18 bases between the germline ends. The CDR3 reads CASRGFGGLFQETQYF. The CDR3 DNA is TGTGCCAGCAGAGGTTTCGGGGGGCTTTTCCAAGAGACCCAGTACTTC.

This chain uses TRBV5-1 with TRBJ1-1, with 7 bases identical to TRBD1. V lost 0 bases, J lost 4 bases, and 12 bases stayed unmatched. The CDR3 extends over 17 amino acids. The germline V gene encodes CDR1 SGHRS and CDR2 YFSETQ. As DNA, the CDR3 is TGCGCCAGCAGCTTGGGGCTAAGTGAGGCAGGGGGCACTGAAGCTTTCTTT. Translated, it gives CASSLGLSEAGGTEAFF.

CDR3 in amino acids: CASSAQAYQPQHF. As DNA, the CDR3 is TGTGCCAGCAGCGCTCAGGCGTATCAGCCCCAGCATTTT. This chain joins TRBV7-2 and TRBJ1-5; no definite D call. The CDR3 has 13 residues. In germline, CDR1 is SGHTA, CDR2 FQGNSA. V dropped 5 bases and J dropped 5 bases, with 10 bases sitting between them.

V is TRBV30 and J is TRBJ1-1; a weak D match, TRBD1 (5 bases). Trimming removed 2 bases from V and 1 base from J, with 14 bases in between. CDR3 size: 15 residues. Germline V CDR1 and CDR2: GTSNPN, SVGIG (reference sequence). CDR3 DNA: TGTGCCTGGAGTCCGTTACGGGGGAGGAACACTGAAGCTTTCTTT. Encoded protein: CAWSPLRGRNTEAFF.

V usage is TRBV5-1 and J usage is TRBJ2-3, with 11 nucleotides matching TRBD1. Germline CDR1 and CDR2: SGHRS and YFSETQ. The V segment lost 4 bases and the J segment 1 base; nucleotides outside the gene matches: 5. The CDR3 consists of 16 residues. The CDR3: CASSRGQGEGTDTQYF. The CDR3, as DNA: TGCGCCAGCAGCAGGGGACAGGGGGAGGGCACAGATACGCAGTATTTT.

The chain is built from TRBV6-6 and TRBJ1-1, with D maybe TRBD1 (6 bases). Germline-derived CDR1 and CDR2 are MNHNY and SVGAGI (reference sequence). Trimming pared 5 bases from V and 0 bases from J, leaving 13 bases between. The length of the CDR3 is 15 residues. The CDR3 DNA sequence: TGTGCCAGCAGTGGCAGGGGTGCCTTGAACACTGAAGCTTTCTTT. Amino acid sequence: CASSGRGALNTEAFF.

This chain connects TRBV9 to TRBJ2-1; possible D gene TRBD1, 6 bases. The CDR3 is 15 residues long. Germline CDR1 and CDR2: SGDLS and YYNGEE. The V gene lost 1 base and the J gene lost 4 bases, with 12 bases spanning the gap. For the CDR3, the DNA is TGTGCCAGCAGCGTAACGGACAGTCTTTACAATGAGCAGTTCTTC. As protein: CASSVTDSLYNEQFF.

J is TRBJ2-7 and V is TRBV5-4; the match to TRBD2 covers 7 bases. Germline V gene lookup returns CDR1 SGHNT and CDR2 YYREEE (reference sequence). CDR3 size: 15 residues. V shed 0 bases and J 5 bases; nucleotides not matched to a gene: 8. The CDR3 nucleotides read TGTGCCAGCAGCTTGGGCGGGGGTTACTACGACGAGCAGTACTTC. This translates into CASSLGGGYYDEQYF.

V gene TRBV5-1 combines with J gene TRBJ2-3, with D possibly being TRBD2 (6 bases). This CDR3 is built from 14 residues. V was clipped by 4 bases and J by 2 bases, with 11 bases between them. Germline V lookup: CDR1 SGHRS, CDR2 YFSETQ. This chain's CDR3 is CASSQGLPTDTQYF. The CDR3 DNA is TGCGCCAGCAGCCAGGGACTTCCCACAGATACGCAGTATTTT.

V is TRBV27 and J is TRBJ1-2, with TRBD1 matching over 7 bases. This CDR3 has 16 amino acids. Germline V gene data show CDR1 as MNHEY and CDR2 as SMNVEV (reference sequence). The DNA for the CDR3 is TGTGTCGGTGAGAGAGACAGGGCTAGTGTTAACTATGGCTACACCTTC. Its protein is CVGERDRASVNYGYTF.

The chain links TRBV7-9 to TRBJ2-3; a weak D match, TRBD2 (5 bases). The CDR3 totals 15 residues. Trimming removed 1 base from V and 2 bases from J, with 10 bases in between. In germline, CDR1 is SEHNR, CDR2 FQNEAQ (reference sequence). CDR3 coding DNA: TGTGCCAGCAGCTTAGGGTTGGGAGACACAGATACGCAGTATTTT. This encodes CASSLGLGDTDTQYF.

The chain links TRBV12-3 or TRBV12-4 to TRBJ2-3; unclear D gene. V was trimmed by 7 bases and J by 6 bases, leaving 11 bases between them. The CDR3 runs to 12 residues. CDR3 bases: TGTGCCAGCACCCTATCCCGGGATACGCAGTATTTT. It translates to CASTLSRDTQYF.

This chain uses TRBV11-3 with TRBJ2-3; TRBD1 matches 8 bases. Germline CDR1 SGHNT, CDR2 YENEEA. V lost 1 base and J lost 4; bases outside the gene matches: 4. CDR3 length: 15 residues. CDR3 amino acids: CASSLAQGVADTQYF. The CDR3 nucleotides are TGTGCCAGCAGCTTAGCACAGGGGGTCGCAGATACGCAGTATTTT.

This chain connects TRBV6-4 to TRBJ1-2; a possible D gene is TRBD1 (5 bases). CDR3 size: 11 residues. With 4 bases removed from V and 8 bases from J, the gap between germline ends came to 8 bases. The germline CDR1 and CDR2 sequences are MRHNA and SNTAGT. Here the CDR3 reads CASSAGEGYTF. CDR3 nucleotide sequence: TGTGCCAGCAGTGCGGGGGAAGGCTACACCTTC.

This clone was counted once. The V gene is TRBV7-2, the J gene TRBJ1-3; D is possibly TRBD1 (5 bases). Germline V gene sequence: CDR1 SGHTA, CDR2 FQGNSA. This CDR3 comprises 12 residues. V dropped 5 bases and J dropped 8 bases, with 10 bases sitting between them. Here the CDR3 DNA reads TGTGCCAGCAGCCCCACGGGGGACACCATATATTTT. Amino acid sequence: CASSPTGDTIYF.

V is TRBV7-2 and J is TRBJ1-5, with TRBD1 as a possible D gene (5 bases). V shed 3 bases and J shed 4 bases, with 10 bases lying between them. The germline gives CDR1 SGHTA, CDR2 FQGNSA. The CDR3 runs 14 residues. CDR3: CASSLRSGNQPQHF. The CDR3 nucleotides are TGTGCCAGCAGCTTGAGATCAGGGAATCAGCCCCAGCATTTT.

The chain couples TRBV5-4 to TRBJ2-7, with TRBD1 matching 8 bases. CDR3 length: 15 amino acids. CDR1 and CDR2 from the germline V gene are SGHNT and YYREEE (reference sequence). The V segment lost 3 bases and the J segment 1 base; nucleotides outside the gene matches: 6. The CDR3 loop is CASSSGRTGSYEQYF. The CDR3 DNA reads TGTGCCAGCAGCTCCGGACGGACAGGGTCCTACGAGCAGTACTTC.

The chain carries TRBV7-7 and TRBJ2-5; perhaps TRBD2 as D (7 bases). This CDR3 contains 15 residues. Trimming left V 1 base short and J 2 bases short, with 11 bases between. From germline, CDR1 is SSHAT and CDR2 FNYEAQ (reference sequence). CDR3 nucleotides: TGTGCCAGCAGCTTAGACGGGGGGCGGCAAGAGACCCAGTACTTC. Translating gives CASSLDGGRQETQYF.

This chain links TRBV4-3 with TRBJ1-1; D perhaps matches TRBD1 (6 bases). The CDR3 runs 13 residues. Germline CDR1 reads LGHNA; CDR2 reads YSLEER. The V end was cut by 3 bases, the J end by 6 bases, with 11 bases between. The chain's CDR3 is CASSQQGIPEAFF. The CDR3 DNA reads TGCGCCAGCAGCCAGCAGGGGATACCTGAAGCTTTCTTT.